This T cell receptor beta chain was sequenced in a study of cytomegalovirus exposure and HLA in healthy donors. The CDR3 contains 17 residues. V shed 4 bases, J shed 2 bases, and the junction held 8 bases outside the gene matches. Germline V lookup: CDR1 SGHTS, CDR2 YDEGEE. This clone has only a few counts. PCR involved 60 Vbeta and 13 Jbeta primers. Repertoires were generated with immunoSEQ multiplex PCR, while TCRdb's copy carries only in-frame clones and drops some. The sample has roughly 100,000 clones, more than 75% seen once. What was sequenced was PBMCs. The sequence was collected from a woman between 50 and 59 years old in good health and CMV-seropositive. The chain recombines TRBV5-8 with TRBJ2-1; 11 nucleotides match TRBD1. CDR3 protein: CASSQGGQGDPYNEQFF. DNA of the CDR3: TGTGCCAGCAGCCAAGGGGGACAGGGGGACCCCTACAATGAGCAGTTCTTC.